This T cell receptor (beta chain) comes out of a study of T cell responses to AZD1222 COVID-19 vaccine. Study-wide findings and caveats: Targeting of unmutated variant regions was reportedly seen in nearly half of spike-specific TCRs. It was only after the peak T cell response that any repertoires were sampled.

The count of this clone is one. Its antigen is not known. Germline V gives CDR1 SGHTA, CDR2 FQGNSA. The CDR3 spans 15 residues. V was clipped by 1 base and J by 2 bases, with 9 bases between them. Method: immunoSEQ multiplex PCR; TCRdb's copy keeps in-frame clones and lacks some. The repertoire holds some 94,000 clones, around nine tenths seen once, with roughly 13% in the top ten. The V and J genes are TRBV7-2 and TRBJ1-3; D is undetermined. The source is an adult in good health. The sequenced sample was peripheral blood, obtained on day 0 of AZD1222 vaccination. The chain's CDR3 is CASSLVGRAGNTIYF. The CDR3 DNA reads TGTGCCAGCAGCTTAGTGGGTAGGGCTGGAAACACCATATATTTT.